A single sample gave rise to the 16 T cell receptor beta chains below, sequenced in a study of blood T cells in healthy people across ages. A J-beta primer mix and a sample-barcoded 5' primer were used in a second PCR of about 7 to 12 cycles. TCRdb ran MiXCR on the 5' RACE reads and lists one entry per CDR3 protein. Of some 860,000 distinct CDR3 sequences listed, 56% were seen once; the top ten hold around 24%. Sequenced sample: blood. These receptors all stem from a man aged 35-49 years in good health.

The V and J genes are TRBV7-2 and TRBJ2-3; 12 bases are shared with TRBD1. The CDR3 extends over 17 amino acids. Trimming cost V 4 bases and J 4 bases; bases outside gene matches: 9. Germline-derived CDR1 and CDR2 are SGHTA and FQGNSA. CDR3 residues: CASSYQGQGAISDTQYF. DNA for the CDR3: TGTGCCAGCAGCTACCAGGGACAGGGGGCCATTTCAGATACGCAGTATTTT.

The J gene is TRBJ2-1, the V gene TRBV24-1; 9 bases fit TRBD2. The CDR3 is 14 amino acids. J gave up 2 bases and V 7 bases, and 2 bases lay outside the gene matches. CDR1 is KGHDR and CDR2 is SFDVKD in the germline V gene. The DNA for the CDR3 is TGTGCCACCAGAGCGGGAGGAACCTACAATGAGCAGTTCTTC. Amino acid sequence: CATRAGGTYNEQFF.

About this clonotype itself: The junction departs from germline at one end; a sequencing error may be responsible. V usage is TRBV5-1 and J usage is TRBJ2-3; no firm D call. The V gene's germline CDR1 is SGHRS and CDR2 YFSETQ. This CDR3 has 11 amino acids. The CDR3 protein is CGSSLTDTQYF. The CDR3 DNA is TGCGGCAGCAGCTTGACAGATACGCAGTATTTT.

Of note for this clonotype: This could be a read error, since a much larger clone is one nucleotide away. J is TRBJ2-1 and V is TRBV15; 11 nucleotides align to TRBD1. This CDR3 is 15 amino acids long. The ends lost 5 bases at V and 8 bases at J; junction bases unmatched: 8. Germline V gene sequence: CDR1 LNHNV, CDR2 YYDKDF (reference sequence). CDR3 sequence reads: CATSRDRGYFDEQFF. CDR3 bases: TGTGCCACCAGCCGGGACAGGGGGTACTTCGATGAGCAGTTCTTC.

The chain links TRBV7-2 to TRBJ2-5; the D gene could be TRBD1 or TRBD2 (6 bases each). The CDR3 loop spans 15 amino acids. V was cut by 4 bases and J by 2 bases, with 14 bases left in between. Germline V gene data show CDR1 as SGHTA and CDR2 as FQGNSA. The CDR3 DNA reads TGTGCCAGCAGCTGGGGTGGAGGGGGGCAAGAGACCCAGTACTTC. This translates into CASSWGGGGQETQYF.

This clonotype occurred many times. The chain recombines TRBV27 with TRBJ2-6; D is perhaps TRBD1 or TRBD2 (5 bases each). V lost 5 bases to trimming and J lost 4 bases, with 12 bases between them. CDR1 is MNHEY, CDR2 SMNVEV, per germline (reference sequence). This CDR3 spans 15 amino acids. The CDR3 region has the DNA TGTGCCAGCAGTCCAGGGACCTCCGGGGCCAACGTCCTGACTTTC. Protein sequence: CASSPGTSGANVLTF.

CDR3 sequence (DNA): TGTGCCAGCAGCTTGGAGGGACTAGCGGGAGGTTACACAGATACGCAGTATTTT. Translating gives CASSLEGLAGGYTDTQYF. This rearrangement joins TRBV5-6 to TRBJ2-3, with TRBD2 matching 15 bases. J gave up 2 bases and V 0 bases, and 4 bases lay outside the gene matches. CDR1 is SGHDT, CDR2 YYEEEE, per germline. The CDR3 covers 18 residues.

This clonotype was counted between two and nine times. The chain employs TRBV12-3 or TRBV12-4 and TRBJ2-3; D not certain. Trimming removed 5 bases at V and 4 bases at J, with 7 bases between. The CDR3 is made up of 12 amino acids. Written as DNA, the CDR3 is TGTGCCAGCAGTACGGAGTCAGATACGCAGTATTTT. As protein: CASSTESDTQYF.

In this sample, this clonotype turned up a few times. The chain links TRBV6-1 to TRBJ2-1; D might be TRBD1 or TRBD2, each matching 5 bases. The CDR3 is made up of 13 amino acids. V was shortened by 5 bases and J by 5 bases, with 10 bases between the two germline ends. Germline V gives CDR1 MNHNS, CDR2 SASEGT. The CDR3 loop is CASSRGPNNEQFF. CDR3 DNA sequence: TGTGCCAGCAGTCGGGGACCTAACAATGAGCAGTTCTTC.

This clonotype was seen a few times. This rearrangement joins TRBV5-1 to TRBJ2-3, with D possibly matching TRBD1 (6 bases). The CDR3 is made up of 15 amino acids. Trimming cost V 3 bases and J 0 bases, with 11 bases left between them. CDR1 and CDR2 (germline): SGHRS, YFSETQ. DNA of the CDR3: TGCGCCAGCAGCTCCGGACAGACTAGCACAGATACGCAGTATTTT. Residues: CASSSGQTSTDTQYF.

CDR3 sequence: CASSEGDIARGANVLTF. In DNA, the CDR3 is TGTGCCAGCAGTGAGGGGGACATAGCACGAGGGGCCAACGTCCTGACTTTC. The chain recombines TRBV25-1 with TRBJ2-6; D might be TRBD1 (6 bases). CDR1 is MGHDK and CDR2 is SYGVNS in the germline V gene. With 3 bases removed from V and 4 bases from J, the gap between germline ends came to 16 bases. The CDR3 has 17 amino acids.

The J gene is TRBJ2-1, the V gene TRBV11-3, with TRBD1 identical over 9 bases. The CDR3 runs to 16 residues. Trimming took 0 bases from V and 4 from J; bases not matched to a gene: 4. The V gene's germline CDR1 is SGHNT and CDR2 YENEEA. This chain's CDR3 is CASSLESDRGYNEQFF. For the CDR3, the DNA is TGTGCCAGCAGCTTAGAGTCGGACAGGGGATACAATGAGCAGTTCTTC.

This sequence joins TRBV7-3 and TRBJ2-1, with 12 nucleotides matching TRBD2. Looked up from germline, CDR1 is SGHTA and CDR2 is FQGTGA. J was trimmed by 4 bases and V by 8 bases; bases with no gene match: 15. The CDR3 has 18 residues. In nucleotides, the CDR3 is TGTGCCAGCGGGAGGCCCCCGGCTAGCGGGGGGGGATACAATGAGCAGTTCTTC. Residues: CASGRPPASGGGYNEQFF. The full variable domain, completed using reference TRBV7-3 and TRBJ2-1, is GAGVSQTPSNKVTEKGKYVELRCDPISGHTALYWYRQSLGQGPEFLIYFQGTGAADDSGLPNDRFFAVRPEGSVSTLKIQRTERGDSAVYLCASGRPPASGGGYNEQFFGPGTRLTVL.

The CDR3 region has the DNA TGTGCCAGCAGCCTCCTCCGGGACAGGTCTTACGAGCAGTACTTC. As protein: CASSLLRDRSYEQYF. The chain recombines TRBV7-9 with TRBJ2-7; 8 bases fit TRBD1. This CDR3 comprises 15 residues. The junction had 10 bases not matched to a gene; V was cut back by 5 bases and J by 4 bases. Germline loops: CDR1 SEHNR, CDR2 FQNEAQ (reference sequence).

The chain links TRBV12-3 or TRBV12-4 to TRBJ1-5; 7 bases map to TRBD1. The J segment lost 2 bases and the V segment lost 6 bases, leaving 10 bases of the junction unmatched. The CDR3 has 16 residues. The CDR3 is CASSKPTGRRNQPQHF. CDR3 sequence (DNA): TGTGCCAGCAGCAAACCGACAGGGAGGCGCAATCAGCCCCAGCATTTT.

The rearrangement joins TRBV5-1 to TRBJ2-3, with a tentative D call TRBD1 (6 bases). CDR3 length: 16 amino acids. In germline, CDR1 is SGHRS, CDR2 YFSETQ. The germline V and J ends were trimmed by 0 bases and 2 bases, with 13 bases remaining between them. As DNA, the CDR3 is TGCGCCAGCAGCTTGGAGGGACAACCAGACACAGATACGCAGTATTTT. Residues: CASSLEGQPDTDTQYF.